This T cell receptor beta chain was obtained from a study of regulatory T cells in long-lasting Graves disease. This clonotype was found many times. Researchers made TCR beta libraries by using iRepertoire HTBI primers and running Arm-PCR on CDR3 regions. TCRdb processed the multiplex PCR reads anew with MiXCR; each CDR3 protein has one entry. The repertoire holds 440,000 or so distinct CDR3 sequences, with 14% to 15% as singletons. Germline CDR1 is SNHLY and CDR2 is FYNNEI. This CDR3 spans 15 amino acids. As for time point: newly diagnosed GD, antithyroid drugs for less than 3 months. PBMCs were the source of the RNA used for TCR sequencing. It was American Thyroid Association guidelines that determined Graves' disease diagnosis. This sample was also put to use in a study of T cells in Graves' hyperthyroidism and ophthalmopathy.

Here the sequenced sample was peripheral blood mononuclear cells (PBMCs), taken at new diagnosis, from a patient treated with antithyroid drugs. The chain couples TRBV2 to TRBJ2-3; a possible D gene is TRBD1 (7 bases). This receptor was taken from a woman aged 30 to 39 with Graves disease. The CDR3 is CADGGGAPLTDTQYF. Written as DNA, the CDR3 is TGTGCAGACGGAGGGGGCGCCCCCCTCACAGATACGCAGTATTTT.